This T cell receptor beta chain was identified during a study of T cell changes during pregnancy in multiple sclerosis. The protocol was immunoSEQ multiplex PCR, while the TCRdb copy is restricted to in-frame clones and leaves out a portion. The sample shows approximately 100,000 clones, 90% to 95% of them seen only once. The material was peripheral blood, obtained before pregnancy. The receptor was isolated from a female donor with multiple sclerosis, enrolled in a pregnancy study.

CDR3 nucleotide sequence: TGTGCCAGCAGCTTACGTAATTTAAGACAGGGGATGAACACTGAAGCTTTCTTT. Protein sequence: CASSLRNLRQGMNTEAFF. The V call is TRBV7-8, the J call TRBJ1-1; 8 bases are a match to TRBD1. Germline loops: CDR1 SGHVS, CDR2 FQNEAQ. This CDR3 contains 18 residues. Trimming cost V 2 bases and J 0 bases; bases outside gene matches: 11.